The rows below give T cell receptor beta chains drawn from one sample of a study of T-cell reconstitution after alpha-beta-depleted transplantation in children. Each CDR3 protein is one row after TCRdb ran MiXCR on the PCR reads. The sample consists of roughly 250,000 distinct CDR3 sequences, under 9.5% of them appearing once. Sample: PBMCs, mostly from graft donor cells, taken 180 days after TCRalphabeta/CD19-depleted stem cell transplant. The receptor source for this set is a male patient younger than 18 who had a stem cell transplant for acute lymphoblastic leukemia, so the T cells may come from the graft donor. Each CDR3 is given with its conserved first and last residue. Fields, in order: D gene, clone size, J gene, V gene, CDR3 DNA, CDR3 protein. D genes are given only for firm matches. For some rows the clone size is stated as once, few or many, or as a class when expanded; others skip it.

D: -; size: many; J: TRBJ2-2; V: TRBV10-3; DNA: TGTGCCATCAGTGAAAGGGGCTACGGGGAGCTGTTTTTT; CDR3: CAISERGYGELFF
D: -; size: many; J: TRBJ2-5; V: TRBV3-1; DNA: TGTGCCAGCAGTGCGACACTCGAAGAGACCCAGTACTTC; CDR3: CASSATLEETQYF
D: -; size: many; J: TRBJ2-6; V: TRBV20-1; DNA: TGCAGTGCTAGTGTTGGACAGTCTGGGGCCAACGTCCTGACTTTC; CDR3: CSASVGQSGANVLTF
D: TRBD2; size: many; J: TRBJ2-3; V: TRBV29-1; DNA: TGCAGCGTTGAAGATCCGGCTAGCGGGACCGACGGCACAGATACGCAGTATTTT; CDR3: CSVEDPASGTDGTDTQYF
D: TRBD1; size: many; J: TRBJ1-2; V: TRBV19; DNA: TGTGCCAGTAGTCCTCGGGACAGGGGTTTTTCGTTCACCTTC; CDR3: CASSPRDRGFSFTF
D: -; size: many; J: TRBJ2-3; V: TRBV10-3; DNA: TGTGCCATCAGTGAACGGCGGGGAGATACGCAGTATTTT; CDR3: CAISERRGDTQYF
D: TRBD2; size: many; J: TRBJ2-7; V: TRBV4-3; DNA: TGCGCCAGCAGCCAAGATGCGCCGGGACTAAGAATCGGGGAGCAGTACTTC; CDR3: CASSQDAPGLRIGEQYF
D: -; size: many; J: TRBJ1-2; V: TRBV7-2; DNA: TGTGCCAGCAGCCCCTCCGGGCCCGGCTATGGCTACACCTTC; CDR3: CASSPSGPGYGYTF
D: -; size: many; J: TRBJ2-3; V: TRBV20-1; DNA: TGCAGTGCTAGCATCATAGGCACAGATACGCAGTATTTT; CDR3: CSASIIGTDTQYF
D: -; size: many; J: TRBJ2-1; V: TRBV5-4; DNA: TGTGCCAGCAGCTCACCCGGGGGGCAATACAATGAGCAGTTCTTC; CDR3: CASSSPGGQYNEQFF
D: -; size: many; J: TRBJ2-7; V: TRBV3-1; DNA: TGTGCCAGCAGCCAGGGTCTCGCCTACGAGCAGTACTTC; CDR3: CASSQGLAYEQYF
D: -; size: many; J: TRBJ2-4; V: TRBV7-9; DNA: TGTGCCAGCAGCTTAGAACGGGGCCTAGCCAAAAACATTCAGTACTTC; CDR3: CASSLERGLAKNIQYF
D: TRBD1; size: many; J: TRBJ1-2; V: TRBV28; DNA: TGTGCCAGCAGTTTCGCTGGACAGGGGGCCGTTCCTAACTATGGCTACACCTTC; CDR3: CASSFAGQGAVPNYGYTF
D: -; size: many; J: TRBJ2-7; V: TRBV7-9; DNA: TGTGCCAGCAGCCCCCGTCTAGGAGGCTACGAGCAGTACTTC; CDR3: CASSPRLGGYEQYF
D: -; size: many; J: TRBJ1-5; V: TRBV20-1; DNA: TGCAGTGCTAGAGGGTGGAATCAGCCCCAGCATTTT; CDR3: CSARGWNQPQHF
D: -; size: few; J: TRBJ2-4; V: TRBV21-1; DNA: TGTGCCAGCAGCAGAAAAAGACCCATCCTAGCCAAAAACATTCAGTACTTC; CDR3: CASSRKRPILAKNIQYF
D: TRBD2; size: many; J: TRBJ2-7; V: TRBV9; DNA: TGTGCCAGCAGCGTAGGGCTAGCGGGGGAGTACGAGCAGTACTTC; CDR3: CASSVGLAGEYEQYF
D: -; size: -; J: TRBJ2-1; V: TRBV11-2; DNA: TGTGCCAGCAGTTACGTAGCCCCTGAGCAGTTCTTC; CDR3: CASSYVAPEQFF
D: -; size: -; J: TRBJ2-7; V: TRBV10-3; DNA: TGTGCCATCAGTGAACCTGGGGACTTCAGCCACGAGCAGTACTTC; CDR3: CAISEPGDFSHEQYF
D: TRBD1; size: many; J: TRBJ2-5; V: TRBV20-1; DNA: TGCAGTGCTTCTCACCGGGACAGGGTTAAAGAGACCCAGTACTTC; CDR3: CSASHRDRVKETQYF
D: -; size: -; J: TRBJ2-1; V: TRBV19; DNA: TGTGCCAGTAGTATAAGGGCTCACTACAATGAGCAGTTCTTC; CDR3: CASSIRAHYNEQFF
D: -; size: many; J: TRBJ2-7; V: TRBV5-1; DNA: TGCGCCAGCAGCGCTGACAGGTCGAACTACGAGCAGTACTTC; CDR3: CASSADRSNYEQYF
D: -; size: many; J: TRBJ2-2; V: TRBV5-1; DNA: TGCGCCAGCAGCTTACGACAGGGAGGCACCGGGGAGCTGTTTTTT; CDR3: CASSLRQGGTGELFF
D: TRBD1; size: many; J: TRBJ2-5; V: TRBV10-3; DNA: TGTGCCATCAGTGAGTCGAGAGACAGGGTGGAGACCCAGTACTTC; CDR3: CAISESRDRVETQYF
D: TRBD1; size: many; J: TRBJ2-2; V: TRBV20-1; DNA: TGCAGTGCTAGGACCGGGACAGACCACACCGGGGAGCTGTTTTTT; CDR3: CSARTGTDHTGELFF
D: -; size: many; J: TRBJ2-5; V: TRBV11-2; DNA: TGTGCCAGCAGCTTAGTGGCCACCAAAGAGACCCAGTACTTC; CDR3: CASSLVATKETQYF
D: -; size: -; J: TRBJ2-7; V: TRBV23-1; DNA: TGCGCCACACATTCTGGGACGGAGGCTTTTAGCGAGCAGTACTTC; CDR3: CATHSGTEAFSEQYF
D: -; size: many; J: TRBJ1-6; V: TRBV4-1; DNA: TGCGCCAGCAGCCAAGAGGGGCAGGCCTATGGTTCACCCCTCCACTTT; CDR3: CASSQEGQAYGSPLHF
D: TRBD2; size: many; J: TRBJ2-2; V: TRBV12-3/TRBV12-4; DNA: TGTGCCAGCAGTCCCGGGACTAGCGGGAATAGAGCCGGGGAGCTGTTTTTT; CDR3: CASSPGTSGNRAGELFF
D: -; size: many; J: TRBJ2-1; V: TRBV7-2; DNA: TGTGCCAGCAGCTTAGCAGGATTCCCCTACAATGAGCAGTTCTTC; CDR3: CASSLAGFPYNEQFF
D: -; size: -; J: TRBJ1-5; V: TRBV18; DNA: TGTGCCAGCTCACCGGACTCGATCCAGCCCCAGCATTTT; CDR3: CASSPDSIQPQHF
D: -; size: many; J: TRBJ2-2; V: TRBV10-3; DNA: TGTGCCATCCGGTCCGGCGGGGAGCTGTTTTTT; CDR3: CAIRSGGELFF
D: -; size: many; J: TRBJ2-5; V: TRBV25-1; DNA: TGTGCCAGCAGTGATTCGAACCAAGAGACCCAGTACTTC; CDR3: CASSDSNQETQYF
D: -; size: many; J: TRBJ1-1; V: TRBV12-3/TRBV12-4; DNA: TGTGCCAGCAGTTTCTCAAACAGGCCGGGAGCTTTCTTT; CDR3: CASSFSNRPGAFF
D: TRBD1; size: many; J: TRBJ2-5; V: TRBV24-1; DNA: TGTGCCACCAGTGATTCAGGACAGGGGGTTTTTGGGACCCAGTACTTC; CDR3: CATSDSGQGVFGTQYF
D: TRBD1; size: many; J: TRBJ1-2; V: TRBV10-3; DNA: TGTGCCATCACCCTTGGCCGACAGGGAGAGAACTATGGCTACACCTTC; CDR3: CAITLGRQGENYGYTF
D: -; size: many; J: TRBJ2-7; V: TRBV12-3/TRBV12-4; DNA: TGTGCCAGCAGTTTCCAACAGGGAGACGAGCAGTACTTC; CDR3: CASSFQQGDEQYF
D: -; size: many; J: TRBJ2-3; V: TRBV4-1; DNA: TGCGCCAGCAGCCAAGAATTAAAAGCGGAGGATGTCCGTCGCATCTTTATTGCAGATACGCAGTATTTT; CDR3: CASSQELKAEDVRRIFIADTQYF
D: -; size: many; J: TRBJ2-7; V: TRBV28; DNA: TGTGCCAGCAGCTTGAGTCAGGCACTAAGCTTATCCGAGCAGTACTTC; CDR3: CASSLSQALSLSEQYF
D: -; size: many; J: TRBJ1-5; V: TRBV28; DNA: TGTGCCAGCACGCGGGCCGACAGCCATCAGCCCCAGCATTTT; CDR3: CASTRADSHQPQHF
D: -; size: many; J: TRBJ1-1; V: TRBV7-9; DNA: TGTGCCAGCAGCTTACTTGGGGGGCCGGCTTTCTTT; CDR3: CASSLLGGPAFF
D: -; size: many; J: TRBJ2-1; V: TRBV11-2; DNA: TGTGCCAGCAGCTTATGGAGGAATGAGCAGTTCTTC; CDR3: CASSLWRNEQFF
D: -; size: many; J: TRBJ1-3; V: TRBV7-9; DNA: TGTGCCAGCTCCCCTGGGGACAACCGAAACACCATATATTTT; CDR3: CASSPGDNRNTIYF
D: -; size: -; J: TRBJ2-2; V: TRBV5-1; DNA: TGCGCCAGCGCCACAGCAGGGGCGAGCGGGGAGCTGTTTTTT; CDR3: CASATAGASGELFF
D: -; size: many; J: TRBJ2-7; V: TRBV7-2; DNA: TGTGCCAGCAGCCCCATGGGGGGGGCTCAGTACTTC; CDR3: CASSPMGGAQYF
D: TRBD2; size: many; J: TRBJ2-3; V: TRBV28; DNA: TGTGCCAGCAGTTCCCTAGCGGGGGGCGGAGATACGCAGTATTTT; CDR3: CASSSLAGGGDTQYF
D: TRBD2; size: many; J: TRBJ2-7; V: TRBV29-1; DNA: TGCAGCGTTCGCGATGGACTAGCGGGTCCCTACGAGCAGTACTTC; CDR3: CSVRDGLAGPYEQYF
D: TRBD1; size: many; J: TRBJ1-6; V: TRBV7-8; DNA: TGTGCCAGCAGCTTAGCACTCGGACAGGGTGGTTCACCCCTCCACTTT; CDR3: CASSLALGQGGSPLHF
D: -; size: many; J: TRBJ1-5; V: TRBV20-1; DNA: TGCAGTGCCAGAGGGGGGCTTAGCAATCAGCCCCAGCATTTT; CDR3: CSARGGLSNQPQHF
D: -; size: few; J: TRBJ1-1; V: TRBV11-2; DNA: TGTGCCAGCAGCTTAGAAGGTCCGGGGGCTCTTGAAGCTTTCTTT; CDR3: CASSLEGPGALEAFF
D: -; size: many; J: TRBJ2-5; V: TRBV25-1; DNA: TGTGCCAGCAGTGAATATCAGGGGAAAGAGACCCAGTACTTC; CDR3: CASSEYQGKETQYF
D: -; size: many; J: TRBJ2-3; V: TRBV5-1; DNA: TGCGCCAGCAGCTATGACAACACAGATACGCAGTATTTT; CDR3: CASSYDNTDTQYF
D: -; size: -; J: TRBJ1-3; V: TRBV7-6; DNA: TGTGCCAGCAGACTAAGAGGTGACACCATATATTTT; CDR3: CASRLRGDTIYF
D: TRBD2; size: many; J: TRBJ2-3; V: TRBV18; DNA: TGTGCCAGCTCACCGCTACTAGCGGGAGATACGCAGTATTTT; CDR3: CASSPLLAGDTQYF
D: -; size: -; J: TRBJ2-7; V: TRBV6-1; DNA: TGTGCCAGCAGAACGCCAGGGGCCTCTAGGGAGCAGTACTTC; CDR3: CASRTPGASREQYF